These T cell receptor beta chains were read from a single sample in a study of blood T cell repertoires in COVID-19. Assay: immunoSEQ multiplex PCR; the TCRdb copy retains only in-frame clones and omits some. The table has some 180,000 clones, roughly 80% seen once. The sample comprised peripheral blood. Receptors originate from a woman aged 40 to 50 with COVID-19, enrolled during active disease. Both conserved end residues are trimmed from each CDR3. Each record gives: CDR3 length, V gene, CDR3 protein.

12	TRBV5-1	ASSSGGPNTEAF
11	TRBV29-1	SVIWGGPTEAF
11	TRBV7-2	ASSPTVGQPQY
11	TRBV29-1	SVAAQGPGELF
9	TRBV6-5	ASSSFFEQY
15	TRBV4-2	ASSQEKGQGNTGELF
13	TRBV7-9	ASSSNVAGQETQY
13	TRBV5-4	ASSYGGQGDYGYT
11	TRBV9	ASSVEGVGGYT
15	TRBV5-1	ASSPSPLAGGYNEQF
9	TRBV6-1	ASSDHRGQY
11	TRBV6-4	ASSEEEGGGQF
14	TRBV7-2	ASSAHRGRRINEQY
11	TRBV5-6	ASRGRGNYGYT
11	TRBV10-3	AITEDRGLEAF
11	TRBV5-1	ASSLYPSYEQY